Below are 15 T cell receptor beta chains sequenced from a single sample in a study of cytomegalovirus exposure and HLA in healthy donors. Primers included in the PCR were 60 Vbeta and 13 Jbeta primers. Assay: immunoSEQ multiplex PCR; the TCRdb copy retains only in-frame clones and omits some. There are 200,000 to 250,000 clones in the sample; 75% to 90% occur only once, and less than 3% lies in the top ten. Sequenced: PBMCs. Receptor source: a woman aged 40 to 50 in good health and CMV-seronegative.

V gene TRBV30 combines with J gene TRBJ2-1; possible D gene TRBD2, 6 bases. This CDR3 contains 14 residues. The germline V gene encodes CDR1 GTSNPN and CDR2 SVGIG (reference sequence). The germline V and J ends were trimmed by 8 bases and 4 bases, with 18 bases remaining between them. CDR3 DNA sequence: TGTGCCGGCGCTCGGGGAGCGGGTTACAATGAGCAGTTCTTC. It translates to CAGARGAGYNEQFF.

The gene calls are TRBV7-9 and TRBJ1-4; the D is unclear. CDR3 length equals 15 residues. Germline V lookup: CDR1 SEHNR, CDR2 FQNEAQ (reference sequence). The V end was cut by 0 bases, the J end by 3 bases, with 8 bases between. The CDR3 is CASSLARIPNEKLFF. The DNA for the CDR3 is TGTGCCAGCAGCTTAGCCAGGATCCCTAATGAAAAACTGTTTTTT.

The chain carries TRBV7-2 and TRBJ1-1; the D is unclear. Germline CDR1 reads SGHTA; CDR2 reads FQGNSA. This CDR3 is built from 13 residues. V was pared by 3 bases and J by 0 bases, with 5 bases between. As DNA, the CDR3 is TGTGCCAGCAGCTTCTCAGTGAACACTGAAGCTTTCTTT. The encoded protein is CASSFSVNTEAFF.

The chain's CDR3 is CASKRTQDSYYGYTF. The CDR3 DNA reads as TGTGCCAGCAAAAGGACCCAGGACAGCTACTATGGCTACACCTTC. The rearrangement uses TRBV28 and TRBJ1-2; tentatively, D is TRBD1 (6 bases). V lost 7 bases and J lost 3, with 18 bases in between. This CDR3 has 15 amino acids. The germline V gene has CDR1 MDHEN and CDR2 SYDVKM.

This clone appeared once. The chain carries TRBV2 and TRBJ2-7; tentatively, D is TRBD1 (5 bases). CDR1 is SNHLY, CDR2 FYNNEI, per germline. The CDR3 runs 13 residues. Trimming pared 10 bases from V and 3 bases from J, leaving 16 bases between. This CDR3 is CATRARADYEQYF. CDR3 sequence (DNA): TGTGCCACCAGGGCCAGGGCAGACTACGAGCAGTACTTC.

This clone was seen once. Here the CDR3 reads CASSPPGGDEQYF. The CDR3 nucleotides read TGTGCCAGCTCACCACCAGGGGGAGACGAGCAGTACTTC. The V and J genes are TRBV18 and TRBJ2-7, with D tentatively TRBD1 (6 bases). Between the trimmed V and J ends, which lost 0 bases and 5 bases, there was a span of 8 bases. CDR1 and CDR2 from the germline V gene are KGHSH and LQKENI. The CDR3 extends over 13 amino acids.

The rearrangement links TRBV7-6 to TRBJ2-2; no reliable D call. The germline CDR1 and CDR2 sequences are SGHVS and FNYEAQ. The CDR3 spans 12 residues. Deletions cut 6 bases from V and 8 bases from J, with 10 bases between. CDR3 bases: TGTGCCAGCAGACCACCCGGGGGGGAGCTGTTTTTT. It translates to CASRPPGGELFF.

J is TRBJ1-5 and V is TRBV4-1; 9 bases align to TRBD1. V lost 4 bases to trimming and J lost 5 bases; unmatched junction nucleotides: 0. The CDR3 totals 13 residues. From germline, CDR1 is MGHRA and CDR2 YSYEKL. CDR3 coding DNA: TGCGCCAGCAGCCGGGACAGGGATCAGCCCCAGCATTTT. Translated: CASSRDRDQPQHF.

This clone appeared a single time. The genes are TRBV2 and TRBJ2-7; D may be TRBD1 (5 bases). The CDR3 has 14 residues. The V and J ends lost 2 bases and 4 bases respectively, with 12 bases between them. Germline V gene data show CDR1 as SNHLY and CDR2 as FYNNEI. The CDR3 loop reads CASSELRRVYEQYF. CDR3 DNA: TGTGCCAGCAGTGAATTACGCAGGGTTTACGAGCAGTACTTC.

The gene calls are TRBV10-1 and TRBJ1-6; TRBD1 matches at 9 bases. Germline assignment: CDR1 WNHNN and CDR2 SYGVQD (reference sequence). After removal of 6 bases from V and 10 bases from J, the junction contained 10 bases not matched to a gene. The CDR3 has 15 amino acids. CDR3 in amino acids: CASRGGQGEGSPLHF. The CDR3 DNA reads TGCGCCAGCAGGGGGGGACAGGGTGAGGGATCACCCCTCCACTTT.

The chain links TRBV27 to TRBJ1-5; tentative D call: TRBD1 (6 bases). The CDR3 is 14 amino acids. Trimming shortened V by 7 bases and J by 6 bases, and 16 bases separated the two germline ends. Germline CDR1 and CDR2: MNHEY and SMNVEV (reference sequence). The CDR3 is CASKGAGEGQPQHF. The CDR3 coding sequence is TGTGCCAGCAAAGGGGCAGGGGAGGGTCAGCCCCAGCATTTT.

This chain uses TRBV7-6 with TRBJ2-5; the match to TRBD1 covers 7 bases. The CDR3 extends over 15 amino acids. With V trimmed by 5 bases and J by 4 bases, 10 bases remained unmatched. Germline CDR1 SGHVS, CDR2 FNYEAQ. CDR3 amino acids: CASSRIDRAGETQYF. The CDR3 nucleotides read TGTGCCAGCAGCCGAATAGACAGGGCTGGAGAGACCCAGTACTTC.

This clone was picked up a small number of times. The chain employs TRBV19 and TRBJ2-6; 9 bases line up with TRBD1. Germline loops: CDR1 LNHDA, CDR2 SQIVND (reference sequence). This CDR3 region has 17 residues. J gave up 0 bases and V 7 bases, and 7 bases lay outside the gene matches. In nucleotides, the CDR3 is TGTGCCAGTAATAGGGACAGGGCCAGCTCTGGGGCCAACGTCCTGACTTTC. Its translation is CASNRDRASSGANVLTF.

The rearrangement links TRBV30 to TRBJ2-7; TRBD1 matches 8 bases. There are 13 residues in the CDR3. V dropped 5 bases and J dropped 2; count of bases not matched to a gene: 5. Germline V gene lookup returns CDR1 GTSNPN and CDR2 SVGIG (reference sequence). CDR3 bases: TGTGCCTGGGGGGGACAGGACCCCTACGAGCAGTACTTC. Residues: CAWGGQDPYEQYF.

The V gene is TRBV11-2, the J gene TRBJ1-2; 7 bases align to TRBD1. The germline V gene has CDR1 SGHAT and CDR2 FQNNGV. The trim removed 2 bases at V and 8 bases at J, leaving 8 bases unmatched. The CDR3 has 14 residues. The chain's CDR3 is CASSLYVTGEGYTF. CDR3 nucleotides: TGTGCCAGCAGCTTATACGTCACAGGGGAAGGCTACACCTTC.